This note documents a single T cell receptor (beta chain) sequence. These data are taken from a study of blood T cell repertoires in COVID-19. Study as a whole: T cells, B-cell-depleted T cells, or PBMCs supplied cDNA or gDNA.

Assay: immunoSEQ multiplex PCR; the TCRdb copy retains only in-frame clones and omits some. Of about 200,000 clones in the sample, about 90% are singletons; the top ten hold approximately 0.62%. Trimming took 5 bases from V and 6 from J; bases not matched to a gene: 4. The germline V gene has CDR1 SGHVS and CDR2 FNYEAQ. This CDR3 contains 13 residues. Sequencing was done on a sample of peripheral blood. The receptor was isolated from a man between 45 and 60 years old with acute or convalescent COVID-19. The V gene is TRBV7-6, the J gene TRBJ1-1, with TRBD1 identical over 9 bases. The CDR3 sequence: CASSHTGGSEAFF. CDR3 DNA: TGTGCCAGCAGCCATACAGGGGGCTCTGAAGCTTTCTTT.